This TCR beta chain was obtained from a study of technical replicates of blood from several donors. The repertoire was sequenced with immunoSEQ multiplex PCR; TCRdb's copy has only in-frame clones and lacks some. The sample carries tens of thousands of clones, 96% recorded once. The CDR3 is 13 amino acids. The germline V gene has CDR1 MNHEY and CDR2 SVGAGI. V lost 7 bases to trimming and J lost 10 bases; unmatched junction nucleotides: 4. Sequencing was performed on T cells isolated from PBMCs. This clonotype was obtained from a human donor in good health. The chain combines TRBV6-5 with TRBJ2-2; the match to TRBD2 covers 12 bases. The CDR3 reads CASIGTSGLELFF. The CDR3 region has the DNA TGTGCCAGCATCGGGACTAGCGGGTTGGAGCTGTTTTTT.